This entry describes one T cell receptor beta chain. Its antigen remains unidentified. Germline values: CDR1 PRHDT, CDR2 FYEKMQ (reference sequence). The CDR3 consists of 16 residues. J lost 4 bases, V lost 5 bases, and 11 bases had no gene match. This record comes from a study of T-cell reconstitution after alpha-beta-depleted transplantation in children. Molecular barcoding with unique molecular identifiers was used for the TCRbeta library. MiXCR was run by TCRdb on the PCR reads, yielding one entry per CDR3 protein. The sample includes 200,000 to 250,000 distinct CDR3 sequences, around 9.9% of them seen just once. Study outcomes and limitations: In patients about two months after transplant, alpha-beta T cells reportedly arose from several hundred expanded graft clones. High day-60 TCRbeta diversity in some patients came from surviving recipient T cells and thymic progenitors. By one year post-transplant, T-cell counts and diversity largely arose from T cells that were newly produced.

Sequenced here: PBMCs, sampled before TCRalphabeta/CD19-depleted stem cell transplant. This chain connects TRBV13 to TRBJ1-3; 7 bases fit TRBD1. The clonotype comes from a child under two years old with acute myeloid leukemia, due to receive a stem cell transplant. The CDR3 region is CASSQSSTGPGNTIYF. The CDR3 DNA reads TGTGCCAGCAGCCAATCATCGACAGGGCCCGGAAACACCATATATTTT. The variable domain in full, with the rest retrieved from reference TRBV13 and TRBJ1-3, is AAGVIQSPRHLIKEKRETATLKCYPIPRHDTVYWYQQGPGQDPQFLISFYEKMQSDKGSIPDRFSAQQFSDYHSELNMSSLELGDSALYFCASSQSSTGPGNTIYFGEGSWLTVV.